These T cell receptor beta chains were read from a single sample in a study of T cell responses to AZD1222 COVID-19 vaccine. Using immunoSEQ multiplex PCR, the repertoire was profiled, and TCRdb retains in-frame clones only, with some absent. The table has roughly 120,000 clones, around 87% seen once; the top ten hold under 4.5%. The sequencing here drew on peripheral blood, taken on day 0 of AZD1222 vaccination. Receptors were obtained from an adult in good health. CDR3s include the opening cysteine and the closing phenylalanine or tryptophan. A D gene is named only where the DNA matches it firmly. Part of the rows lack a size; the others show once, few, many or a class for expanded clones.

.	.	12	TRBV3-1/TRBV3-2	TRBJ1-1	TGTGCCAGCAGCCAAGAGGGCAGAGAAGCTTTCTTT	CASSQEGREAFF
.	.	15	TRBV7-9	TRBJ1-3	TGTGCCAGCTTTGATCGGGGTGGCTCTGGAAACACCATATATTTT	CASFDRGGSGNTIYF
.	.	13	TRBV2	TRBJ1-5	TGTGCCAGCAGTGGAATTCCCGGAGAGCCCCAGCATTTT	CASSGIPGEPQHF
.	.	12	TRBV6-2/TRBV6-3	TRBJ2-3	TGTGCCAGCAGTTACGGAGTCGGGGGTGGGTATTTT	CASSYGVGGGYF
.	.	14	TRBV7-9	TRBJ1-5	TGTGCCAGCAGCTTAGGGCAGGGAGTCCAGCCCCAGCATTTT	CASSLGQGVQPQHF
once	.	15	TRBV18	TRBJ1-2	TGTGCCAGCTCACCACACCTGGGTGGGATCGATGGCTACACCTTC	CASSPHLGGIDGYTF
.	.	15	TRBV13	TRBJ2-7	TGTGCCAGCAGCTTAGGCGGGTCCACCCTTTACGAGCAGTACTTC	CASSLGGSTLYEQYF
.	.	10	TRBV6-5	TRBJ1-1	TGTGCCAGCAGTACCTTTGAAGCTTTCTTT	CASSTFEAFF
once	TRBD1	14	TRBV6-5	TRBJ1-1	TGTGCCAGCAGCTCGGGACAGGGGTTCGCTGAAGCTTTCTTT	CASSSGQGFAEAFF
.	.	11	TRBV5-4	TRBJ2-4	TGTGCCAGCAGCTTGGGACAGTTGGAGTACTTC	CASSLGQLEYF
once	.	16	TRBV11-1	TRBJ1-1	TGTGCCAGCAGCTTAGTTCTCGGCAGCCTGAACACTGAAGCTTTCTTT	CASSLVLGSLNTEAFF
.	.	13	TRBV11-2	TRBJ1-2	TGTGCCAGCAGCTTAGGACACACCTATGGCTACACCTTC	CASSLGHTYGYTF
.	.	13	TRBV6-5	TRBJ1-2	TGTGCCAGCAGTTACGTTGGTAACTATGGCTACACCTTC	CASSYVGNYGYTF
.	.	15	TRBV5-1	TRBJ1-5	TGCGCCAGCAGCTTGGAGGGTCAGACTTATCAGCCCCAGCATTTT	CASSLEGQTYQPQHF
.	.	16	TRBV11-3	TRBJ2-2	TGTGCCAGCAGCCCATCGGGTTCCACCTACACCGGGGAGCTGTTTTTT	CASSPSGSTYTGELFF
.	.	14	TRBV6-5	TRBJ1-1	TGTGCCAGCAGAGGACAGCTAATGAACACTGAAGCTTTCTTT	CASRGQLMNTEAFF
.	.	13	TRBV5-8	TRBJ2-1	TGTGCCAGCAGCAGGCACGTTGGGCTCGAAGAGTTCTTC	CASSRHVGLEEFF
.	.	15	TRBV5-1	TRBJ1-1	TGCGCCAGCAGCCTGACCCCGACAGTGAACACTGAAGCTTTCTTT	CASSLTPTVNTEAFF
.	.	15	TRBV28	TRBJ1-1	TGTGCCAGCAGTTTAATCGTAGGGGGAAACACTGAAGCTTTCTTT	CASSLIVGGNTEAFF
.	.	17	TRBV6-1	TRBJ2-2	TGTGCCAGCAGTGAAGCAGGTGTAGTTGCGAACACCGGGGAGCTGTTTTTT	CASSEAGVVANTGELFF
.	.	15	TRBV5-5	TRBJ1-5	TGTGCCAGCAGCAGAACAGGTGATAGCAATCAGCCCCAGCATTTT	CASSRTGDSNQPQHF
.	TRBD1	13	TRBV11-2	TRBJ2-3	TGTGCCAGCAGGGACAGGGGCACAGATACGCAGTATTTT	CASRDRGTDTQYF
.	.	18	TRBV19	TRBJ2-4	TGTGCCAGTACCCCTCGGGCCGGGGGCGCGTTGGCCAAAAACATTCAGTACTTC	CASTPRAGGALAKNIQYF
.	TRBD1	15	TRBV9	TRBJ2-1	TGTGCCAGCAGCGGCGGACAGGGGGATTACAATGAGCAGTTCTTC	CASSGGQGDYNEQFF
.	TRBD2	14	TRBV6-4	TRBJ2-2	TGTGCCAGCCCGGGACTAGAGTCCACCGGGGAGCTGTTTTTT	CASPGLESTGELFF
.	.	14	TRBV2	TRBJ1-2	TGTGCCAGCAGAGCCCCGTTCACTTTCGATGGCTACACCTTC	CASRAPFTFDGYTF
.	.	13	TRBV19	TRBJ2-7	TGTGCCAGTTCGTACCAGGGGATGGGTGAGCAGTACTTC	CASSYQGMGEQYF
.	.	14	TRBV5-5	TRBJ1-1	TGTGCCAGCAGCCCCGCAGGGGTGAACACTGAAGCTTTCTTT	CASSPAGVNTEAFF
.	.	17	TRBV5-1	TRBJ1-2	TGCGCCAGCACCCCATGGGCCGATTCGGGAGTGGTGTATGGCTACACCTTC	CASTPWADSGVVYGYTF
.	TRBD2	16	TRBV19	TRBJ2-1	TGTGCCAGTAGTGTTCATAGCGGGGGGGCCTACAATGAGCAGTTCTTC	CASSVHSGGAYNEQFF
.	.	14	TRBV6-5	TRBJ1-2	TGTGCCAGCAGTTACTCCGACGGTCACTATGGCTACACCTTC	CASSYSDGHYGYTF
.	.	15	TRBV3-1/TRBV3-2	TRBJ1-4	TGTGCCAGCAGCTCCCTATCAGGCGTTAATGAAAAACTGTTTTTT	CASSSLSGVNEKLFF
.	TRBD2	12	TRBV12-5	TRBJ2-1	TGTGCTAGTGCCATGGGGGGGAATGAGCAGTTCTTC	CASAMGGNEQFF
.	.	14	TRBV2	TRBJ2-3	TGTGCCAGCAGTGAAGGGTTTTACACAGATACGCAGTATTTT	CASSEGFYTDTQYF
.	TRBD1	15	TRBV7-8	TRBJ1-1	TGTGCCAGCAGCGAAATAGGGGGCTCGAACACTGAAGCTTTCTTT	CASSEIGGSNTEAFF
.	TRBD2	15	TRBV5-1	TRBJ2-2	TGCGCCAGCCGACCTCTAGCGGGGGGACCCGGGGAGCTGTTTTTT	CASRPLAGGPGELFF
.	.	12	TRBV12-3/TRBV12-4	TRBJ2-2	TGTGCCAGCAGTTTAGGCTCCGGGGAGCTGTTTTTT	CASSLGSGELFF
.	TRBD2	19	TRBV7-2	TRBJ2-3	TGTGCCAGCAGCTTAGCGTCCACGGGACTAGCTCAATCCACAGATACGCAGTATTTT	CASSLASTGLAQSTDTQYF
.	.	13	TRBV18	TRBJ1-2	TGTGCCAGCTCACCGACAACCGGTGAGGGCTACACCTTC	CASSPTTGEGYTF
.	TRBD1	15	TRBV5-8	TRBJ1-1	TGTGCCAGCAGCTGGGGCGACAGGGTAAGAACTGAAGCTTTCTTT	CASSWGDRVRTEAFF